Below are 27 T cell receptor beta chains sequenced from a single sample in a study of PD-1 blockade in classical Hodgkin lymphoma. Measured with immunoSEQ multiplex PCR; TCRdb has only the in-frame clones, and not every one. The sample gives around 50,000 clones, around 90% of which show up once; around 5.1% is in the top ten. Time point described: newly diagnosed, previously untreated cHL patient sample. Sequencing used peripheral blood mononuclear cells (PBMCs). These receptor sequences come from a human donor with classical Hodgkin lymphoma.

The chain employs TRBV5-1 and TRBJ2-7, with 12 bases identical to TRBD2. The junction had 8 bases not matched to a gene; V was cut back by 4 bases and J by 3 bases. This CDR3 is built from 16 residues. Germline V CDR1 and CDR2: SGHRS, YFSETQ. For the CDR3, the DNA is TGCGCCAGCAGCATAGGACTAGCGGGACCATACTACGAGCAGTACTTC. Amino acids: CASSIGLAGPYYEQYF.

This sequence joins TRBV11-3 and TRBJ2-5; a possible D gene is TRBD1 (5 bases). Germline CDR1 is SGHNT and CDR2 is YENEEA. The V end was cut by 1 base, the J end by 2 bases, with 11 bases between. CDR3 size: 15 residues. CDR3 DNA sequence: TGTGCCAGCAGCTTAGCCAGGACAAAACAAGAGACCCAGTACTTC. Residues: CASSLARTKQETQYF.

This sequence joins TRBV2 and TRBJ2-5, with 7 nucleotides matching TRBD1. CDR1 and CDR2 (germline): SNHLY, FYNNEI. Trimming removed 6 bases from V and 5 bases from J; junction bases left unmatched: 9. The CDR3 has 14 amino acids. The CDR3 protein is CASRPGQRTETQYF. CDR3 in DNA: TGTGCCAGCAGGCCGGGACAGAGGACGGAGACCCAGTACTTC.

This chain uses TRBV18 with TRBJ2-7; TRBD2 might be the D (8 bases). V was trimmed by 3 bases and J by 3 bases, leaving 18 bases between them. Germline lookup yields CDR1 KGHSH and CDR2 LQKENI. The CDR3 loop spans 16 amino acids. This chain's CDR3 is CASSPPGRGRFYEQYF. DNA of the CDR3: TGTGCCAGCTCACCTCCCGGGAGGGGGCGTTTCTACGAGCAGTACTTC.

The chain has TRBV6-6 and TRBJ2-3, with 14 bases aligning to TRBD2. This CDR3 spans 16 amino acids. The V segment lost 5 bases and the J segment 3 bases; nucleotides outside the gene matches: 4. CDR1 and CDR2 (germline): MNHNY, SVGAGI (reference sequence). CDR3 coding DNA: TGTGCCAGCAGTCGAGGACTAGCGGGAGGAACAGATACGCAGTATTTT. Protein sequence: CASSRGLAGGTDTQYF.

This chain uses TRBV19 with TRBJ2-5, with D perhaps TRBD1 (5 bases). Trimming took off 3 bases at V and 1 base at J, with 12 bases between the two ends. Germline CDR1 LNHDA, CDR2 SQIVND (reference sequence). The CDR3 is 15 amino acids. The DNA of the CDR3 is TGTGCCAGTAGTATGGGGCAGGGTCTCCAAGAGACCCAGTACTTC. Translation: CASSMGQGLQETQYF.

For the CDR3, the DNA is TGCGCCAGCAGCCCGAGTGAGGGCGGCTATGGCTACACCTTC. Translating gives CASSPSEGGYGYTF. The V gene is TRBV4-1, the J gene TRBJ1-2, with D uncertain. Trimming shortened V by 4 bases and J by 4 bases, and 13 bases separated the two germline ends. This CDR3 comprises 14 residues. Germline-derived CDR1 and CDR2 are MGHRA and YSYEKL.

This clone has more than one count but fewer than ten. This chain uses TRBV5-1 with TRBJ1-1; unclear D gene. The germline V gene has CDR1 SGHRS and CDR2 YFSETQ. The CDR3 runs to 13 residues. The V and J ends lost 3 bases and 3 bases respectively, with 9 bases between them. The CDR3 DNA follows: TGCGCCAGCAGCTCCGACTGGGACACTGAAGCTTTCTTT. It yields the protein CASSSDWDTEAFF.

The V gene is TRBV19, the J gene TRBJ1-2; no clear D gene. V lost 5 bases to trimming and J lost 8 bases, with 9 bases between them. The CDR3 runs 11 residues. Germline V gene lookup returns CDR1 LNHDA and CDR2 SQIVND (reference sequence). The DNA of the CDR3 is TGTGCCAGTAGTCTGGGGTCAGGCTACACCTTC. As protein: CASSLGSGYTF.

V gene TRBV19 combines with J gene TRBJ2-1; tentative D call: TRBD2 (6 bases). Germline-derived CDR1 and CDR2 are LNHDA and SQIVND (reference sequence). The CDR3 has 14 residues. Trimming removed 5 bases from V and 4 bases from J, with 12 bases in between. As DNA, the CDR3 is TGTGCCAGTAGTGGCCAGCGGGTGTACAATGAGCAGTTCTTC. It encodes CASSGQRVYNEQFF. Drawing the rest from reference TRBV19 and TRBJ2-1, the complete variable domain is DGGITQSPKYLFRKEGQNVTLSCEQNLNHDAMYWYRQDPGQGLRLIYYSQIVNDFQKGDIAEGYSVSREKKESFPLTVTSAQKNPTAFYLCASSGQRVYNEQFFGPGTRLTVL.

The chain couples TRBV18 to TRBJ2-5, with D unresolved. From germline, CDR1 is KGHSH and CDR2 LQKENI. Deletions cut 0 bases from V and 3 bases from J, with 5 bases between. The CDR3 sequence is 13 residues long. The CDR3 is CASSPPLEETQYF. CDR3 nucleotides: TGTGCCAGCTCACCACCTCTAGAAGAGACCCAGTACTTC.

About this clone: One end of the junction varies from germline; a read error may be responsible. CDR3 in amino acids: CASSLGGGTGELFF. The CDR3 DNA reads as TGTGCTAGCAGCTTGGGCGGGGGCACCGGGGAGCTGTTTTTT. The chain is built from TRBV7-7 and TRBJ2-2; TRBD2 agrees at 7 bases. The CDR3 loop spans 14 amino acids. Germline V gene sequence: CDR1 SSHAT, CDR2 FNYEAQ (reference sequence).

The CDR3 coding sequence is TGTGCCAGCGGACGATGGGACACTGAAGCTTTCTTT. This translates into CASGRWDTEAFF. The V and J genes are TRBV28 and TRBJ1-1; no reliable D call. Trimming removed 8 bases from V and 3 bases from J, with 10 bases in between. CDR3 length: 12 residues. CDR1 is MDHEN, CDR2 SYDVKM, per germline.

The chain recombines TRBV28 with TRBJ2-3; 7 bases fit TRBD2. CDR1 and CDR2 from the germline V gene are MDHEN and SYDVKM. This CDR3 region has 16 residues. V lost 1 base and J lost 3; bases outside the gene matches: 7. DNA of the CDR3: TGTGCCAGCAGTTTATTGGCGGGAGAGGGGACAGATACGCAGTATTTT. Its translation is CASSLLAGEGTDTQYF.

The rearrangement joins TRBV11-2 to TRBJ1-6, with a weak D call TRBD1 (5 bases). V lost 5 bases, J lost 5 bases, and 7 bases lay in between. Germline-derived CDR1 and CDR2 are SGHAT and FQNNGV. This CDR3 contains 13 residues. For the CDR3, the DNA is TGTGCCAGCAGCGGGGACCATAATTCACCCCTCCACTTT. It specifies CASSGDHNSPLHF.

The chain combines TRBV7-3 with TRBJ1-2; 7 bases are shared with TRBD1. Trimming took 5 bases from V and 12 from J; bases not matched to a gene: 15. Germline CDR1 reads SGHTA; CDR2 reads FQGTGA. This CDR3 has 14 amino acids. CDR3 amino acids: CASSPSGTEGGHTF. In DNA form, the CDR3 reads TGTGCCAGCAGCCCATCGGGCACCGAAGGGGGCCACACCTTC.

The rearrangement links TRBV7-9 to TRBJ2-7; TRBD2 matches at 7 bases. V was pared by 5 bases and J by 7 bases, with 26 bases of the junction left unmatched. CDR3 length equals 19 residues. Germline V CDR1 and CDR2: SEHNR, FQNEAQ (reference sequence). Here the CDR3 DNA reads TGTGCCAGCAGCGCTTCTACAGCGGGACGGCTGGGGCGCGTTCTGGAGCAGTACTTC. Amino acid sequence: CASSASTAGRLGRVLEQYF.

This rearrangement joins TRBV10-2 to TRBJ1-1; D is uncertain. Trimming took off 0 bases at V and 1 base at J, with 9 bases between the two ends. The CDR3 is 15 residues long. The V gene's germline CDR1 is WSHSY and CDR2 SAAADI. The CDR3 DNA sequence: TGCGCCAGCAGTGAGTCTGGGCCTACGAACACTGAAGCTTTCTTT. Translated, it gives CASSESGPTNTEAFF.

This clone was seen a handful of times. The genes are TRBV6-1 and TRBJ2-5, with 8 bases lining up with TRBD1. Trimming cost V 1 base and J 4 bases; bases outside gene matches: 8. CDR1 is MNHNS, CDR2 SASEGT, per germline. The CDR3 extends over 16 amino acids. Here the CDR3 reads CASSEVHQGAGETQYF. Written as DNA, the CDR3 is TGTGCCAGCAGTGAAGTGCACCAGGGGGCAGGAGAGACCCAGTACTTC.

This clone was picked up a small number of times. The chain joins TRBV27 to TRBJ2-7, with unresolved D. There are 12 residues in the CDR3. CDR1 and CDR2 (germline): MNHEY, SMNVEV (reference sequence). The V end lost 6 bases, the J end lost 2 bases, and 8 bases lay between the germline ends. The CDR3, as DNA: TGTGCCAGCAGCCAGAGCCCCTACGAGCAGTACGTC. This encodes CASSQSPYEQYV.

CDR3 in DNA: TGTGCCAGCAGCTTTGAGGGCAGGGCAGGGAAGACCCAGTACTTC. Protein: CASSFEGRAGKTQYF. The genes are TRBV13 and TRBJ2-5; either TRBD1 or TRBD2 may supply D (5 bases each). V lost 3 bases to trimming and J lost 6 bases, with 17 bases between them. Germline V CDR1 and CDR2: PRHDT, FYEKMQ (reference sequence). CDR3 length: 15 amino acids.

CDR3 sequence: CASTERGRNFIGYTF. CDR3 nucleotide sequence: TGTGCCAGCACGGAGCGCGGACGGAATTTCATCGGCTACACCTTC. The chain carries TRBV28 and TRBJ1-2; D gene ambiguous. Deletions cut 7 bases from V and 8 bases from J, with 23 bases between. CDR3 length equals 15 residues. Germline V gene sequence: CDR1 MDHEN, CDR2 SYDVKM.

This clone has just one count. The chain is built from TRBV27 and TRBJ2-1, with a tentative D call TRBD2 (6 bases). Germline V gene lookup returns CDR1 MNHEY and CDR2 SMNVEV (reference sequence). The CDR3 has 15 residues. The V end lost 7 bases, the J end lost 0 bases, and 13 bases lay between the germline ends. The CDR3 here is CASNPAGSSYNEQFF. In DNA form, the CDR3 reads TGTGCCAGCAACCCGGCGGGGAGCTCCTACAATGAGCAGTTCTTC.

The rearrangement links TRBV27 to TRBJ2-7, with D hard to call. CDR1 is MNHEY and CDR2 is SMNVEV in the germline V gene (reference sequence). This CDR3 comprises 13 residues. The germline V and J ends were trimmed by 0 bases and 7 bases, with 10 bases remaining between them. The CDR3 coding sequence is TGTGCCAGCAGTTTATCGCCTCGTAGGGAGCAGTACTTC. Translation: CASSLSPRREQYF.

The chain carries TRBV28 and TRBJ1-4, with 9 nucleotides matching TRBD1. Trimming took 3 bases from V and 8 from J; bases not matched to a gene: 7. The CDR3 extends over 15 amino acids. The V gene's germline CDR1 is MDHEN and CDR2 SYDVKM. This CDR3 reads CASSLPGTGLEKLFF. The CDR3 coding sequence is TGTGCCAGCAGTTTGCCCGGGACAGGGCTCGAAAAACTGTTTTTT.

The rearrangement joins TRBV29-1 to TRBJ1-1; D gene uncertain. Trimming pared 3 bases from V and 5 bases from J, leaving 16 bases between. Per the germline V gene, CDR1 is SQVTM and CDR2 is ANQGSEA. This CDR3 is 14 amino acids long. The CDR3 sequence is CSVDPHGRRTEAFF. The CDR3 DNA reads TGCAGCGTTGACCCCCACGGACGGAGGACTGAAGCTTTCTTT.

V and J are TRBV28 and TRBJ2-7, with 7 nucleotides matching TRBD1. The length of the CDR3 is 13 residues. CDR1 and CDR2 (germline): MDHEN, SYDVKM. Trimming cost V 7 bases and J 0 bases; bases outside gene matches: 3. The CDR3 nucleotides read TGTGCCAGCACTCCAGGGGGCTCCTACGAGCAGTACTTC. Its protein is CASTPGGSYEQYF.